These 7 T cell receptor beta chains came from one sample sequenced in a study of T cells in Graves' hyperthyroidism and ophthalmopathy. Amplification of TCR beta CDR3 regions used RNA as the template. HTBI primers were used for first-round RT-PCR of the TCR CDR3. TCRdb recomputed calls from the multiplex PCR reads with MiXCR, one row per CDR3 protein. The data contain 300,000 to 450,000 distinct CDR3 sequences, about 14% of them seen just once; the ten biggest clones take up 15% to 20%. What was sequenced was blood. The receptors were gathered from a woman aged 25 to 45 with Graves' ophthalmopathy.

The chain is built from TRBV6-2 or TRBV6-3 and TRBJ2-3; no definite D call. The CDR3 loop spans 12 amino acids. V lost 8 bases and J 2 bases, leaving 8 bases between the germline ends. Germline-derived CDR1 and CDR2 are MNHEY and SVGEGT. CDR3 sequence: CASHDPTDTQYF. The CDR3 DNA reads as TGTGCCAGCCATGACCCCACAGATACGCAGTATTTT.

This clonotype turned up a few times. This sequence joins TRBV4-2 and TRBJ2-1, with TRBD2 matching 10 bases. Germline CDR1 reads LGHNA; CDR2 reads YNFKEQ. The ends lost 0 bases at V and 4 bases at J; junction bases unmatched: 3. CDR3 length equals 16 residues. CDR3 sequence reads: CASSQELAGAYNEQFF. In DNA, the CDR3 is TGTGCCAGCAGCCAAGAGCTAGCGGGGGCGTACAATGAGCAGTTCTTC.

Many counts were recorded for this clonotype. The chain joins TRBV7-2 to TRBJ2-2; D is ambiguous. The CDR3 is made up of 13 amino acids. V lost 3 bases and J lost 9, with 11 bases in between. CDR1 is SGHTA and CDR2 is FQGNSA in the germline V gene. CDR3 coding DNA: TGTGCCAGCAGCTTGGCTCTGGGCCGGGAGCTGTTTTTT. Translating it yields CASSLALGRELFF.

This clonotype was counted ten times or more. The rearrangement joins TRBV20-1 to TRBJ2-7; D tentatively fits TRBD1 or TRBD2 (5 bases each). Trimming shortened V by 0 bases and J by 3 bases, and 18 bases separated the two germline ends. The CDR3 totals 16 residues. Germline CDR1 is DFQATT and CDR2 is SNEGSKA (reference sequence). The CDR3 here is CSARDLNLGTGYEQYF. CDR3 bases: TGCAGTGCTAGAGATCTGAACCTAGGGACCGGCTACGAGCAGTACTTC.

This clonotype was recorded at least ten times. CDR3 in DNA: TGTGCCAGCGGCTTTGGCAGTCAAGAGACCCAGTACTTC. This gives the protein CASGFGSQETQYF. The J gene is TRBJ2-5, the V gene TRBV12-3 or TRBV12-4; D gene unclear. V lost 8 bases and J 2 bases, leaving 12 bases between the germline ends. The CDR3 has 13 residues.

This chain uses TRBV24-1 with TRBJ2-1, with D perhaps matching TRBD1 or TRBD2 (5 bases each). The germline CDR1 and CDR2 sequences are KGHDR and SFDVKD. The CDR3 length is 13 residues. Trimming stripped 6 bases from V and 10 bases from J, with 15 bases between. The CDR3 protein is CATSNGALGEQFF. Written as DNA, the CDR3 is TGTGCCACCAGTAACGGGGCCCTCGGGGAGCAGTTCTTC.

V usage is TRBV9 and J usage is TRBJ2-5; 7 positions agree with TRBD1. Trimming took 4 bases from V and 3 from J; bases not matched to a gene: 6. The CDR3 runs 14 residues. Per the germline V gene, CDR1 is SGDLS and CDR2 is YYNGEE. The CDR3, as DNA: TGTGCCAGCAGCCCCCGGACAGGAGAAGAGACCCAGTACTTC. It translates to CASSPRTGEETQYF.